The 23 T cell receptor beta chains presented below share a single source sample, sequenced in a study of post-analysis software for immune sequencing data. Study findings and constraints: TRBV5-6, TRBV5-1 and TRBV20-1 belonged to a set of about five TRBV segments that were more frequent in patients than controls.

Carried by the TCR beta cDNA libraries were unique molecular identifiers. Each CDR3 protein is one row after TCRdb ran MiXCR on the PCR reads. This table has 650,000 to 900,000 distinct CDR3 sequences, around 42% appearing once. These receptors' antigens are unknown. The sample was blood. All receptors come from a girl under 18 with multiple sclerosis.

As concerns this clonotype: A much larger clone differs from this one at a single base, so this may be a read error. This chain uses TRBV29-1 with TRBJ2-5; D not certain. The germline V gene has CDR1 SQVTM and CDR2 ANQGSEA. CDR3 length: 8 amino acids. The CDR3 region is CGVGSQYF. CDR3 DNA sequence: TGCGGCGTTGGTTCCCAGTACTTC.

This clonotype was detected a few times. The V gene is TRBV12-3 or TRBV12-4, the J gene TRBJ1-1; TRBD1 aligns across 9 bases. Trimming removed 5 bases from V and 6 bases from J; junction bases left unmatched: 10. CDR3 length equals 15 residues. The CDR3 region is CASSPRGTGLAEAFF. CDR3 in DNA: TGTGCCAGCAGTCCCCGGGGGACAGGGTTGGCTGAAGCTTTCTTT.

This clonotype was detected a few times. The CDR3 protein is CASTRTVGTEAFF. Written as DNA, the CDR3 is TGTGCCAGCACCAGGACGGTAGGCACTGAAGCTTTCTTT. V usage is TRBV12-3 or TRBV12-4 and J usage is TRBJ1-1; D is unclear. Trimming took 7 bases from V and 4 from J, leaving 13 bases between them. This CDR3 has 13 amino acids.

V gene TRBV7-9 combines with J gene TRBJ1-4; D unclear. The CDR3 runs to 14 residues. Germline V lookup: CDR1 SEHNR, CDR2 FQNEAQ (reference sequence). The V and J ends lost 1 base and 6 bases respectively, with 9 bases between them. CDR3 protein: CASSLDRNHEKLFF. In DNA, the CDR3 is TGTGCCAGCAGCTTAGACCGCAATCATGAAAAACTGTTTTTT.

This sequence joins TRBV6-2 or TRBV6-3 and TRBJ2-3; 7 bases are shared with TRBD2. Looked up from germline, CDR1 is MNHEY and CDR2 is SVGEGT. This CDR3 contains 13 residues. V was clipped by 11 bases and J by 2 bases; unmatched bases: 7. Here the CDR3 DNA reads TGTGCCTGCTCCGGGACTACCACAGATACGCAGTATTTT. Translated, it gives CACSGTTTDTQYF.

The rearrangement joins TRBV10-3 to TRBJ1-1; 7 bases align to TRBD1. The germline gives CDR1 ENHRY, CDR2 SYGVKD. The CDR3 totals 13 residues. V lost 6 bases, J lost 3 bases, and 4 bases stayed unmatched. This CDR3 is CAIRRDRDTEAFF. The DNA of the CDR3 is TGTGCCATCAGAAGAGACAGGGACACTGAAGCTTTCTTT.

There are a few counts of this clonotype. J is TRBJ2-3 and V is TRBV5-1, with TRBD2 matching over 8 bases. Losses at the gene ends were 4 bases for V and 2 bases for J; bases not matched to a gene: 9. CDR3 length equals 16 residues. CDR1 SGHRS and CDR2 YFSETQ come from the germline V gene. This chain's CDR3 is CASSAGAGGDTDTQYF. In DNA form, the CDR3 reads TGCGCCAGCAGCGCCGGGGCGGGGGGAGACACAGATACGCAGTATTTT. Variable domain in full (rest from reference TRBV5-1 and TRBJ2-3): KAGVTQTPRYLIKTRGQQVTLSCSPISGHRSVSWYQQTPGQGLQFLFEYFSETQRNKGNFPGRFSGRQFSNSRSEMNVSTLELGDSALYLCASSAGAGGDTDTQYFGPGTRLTVL.

The chain employs TRBV12-3 or TRBV12-4 and TRBJ2-3; 7 bases agree with TRBD2. The CDR3 is made up of 14 amino acids. J was trimmed by 4 bases and V by 7 bases; bases with no gene match: 8. CDR3 sequence: CASTPGLSPDTQYF. CDR3 nucleotides: TGTGCCAGCACCCCGGGACTATCGCCAGATACGCAGTATTTT.

This clonotype has a handful of counts. The chain has TRBV4-2 and TRBJ2-3; 7 bases align to TRBD2. Germline V gene sequence: CDR1 LGHNA, CDR2 YNFKEQ. CDR3 length: 16 amino acids. After removal of 1 base from V and 0 bases from J, the junction contained 4 bases not matched to a gene. The CDR3 DNA follows: TGTGCCAGCAGCCAAGGTCCTAGCGGAAGCACAGATACGCAGTATTTT. It yields the protein CASSQGPSGSTDTQYF.

The chain combines TRBV29-1 with TRBJ2-7; the match to TRBD1 covers 7 bases. V trimming: 1 base; J trimming: 1 base; junction bases outside the gene matches: 10. Germline V gene data show CDR1 as SQVTM and CDR2 as ANQGSEA. This CDR3 has 16 residues. The CDR3 region has the DNA TGCAGCGTTGAAGTAGGGGGCAATGGAGTGTCCTACGAGCAGTACTTC. It codes for CSVEVGGNGVSYEQYF.

This clonotype was observed a handful of times. V gene TRBV15 combines with J gene TRBJ2-1; D is possibly TRBD2 (5 bases). Looked up from germline, CDR1 is LNHNV and CDR2 is YYDKDF (reference sequence). The CDR3 spans 16 residues. Trimming pared 1 base from V and 5 bases from J, leaving 15 bases between. As DNA, the CDR3 is TGTGCCACCAGCAGAGGCGAGGGCCTGGGGAACAATGAGCAGTTCTTC. Its protein product is CATSRGEGLGNNEQFF.

V and J are TRBV4-1 and TRBJ2-5; possible D gene TRBD1, 6 bases. The DNA end lines up better with TRBJ2-7; the J call may be wrong. Germline V gene data show CDR1 as MGHRA and CDR2 as YSYEKL. There are 14 residues in the CDR3. The CDR3 DNA is TGCGCCAGCAGCCGGGGCTCAGGGGACCACGAGCAGTACTTC. Translation gives CASSRGSGDHEQYF.

The rearrangement links TRBV29-1 to TRBJ1-4; 9 bases are a match to TRBD1. Germline CDR1 and CDR2: SQVTM and ANQGSEA. CDR3 length equals 13 residues. J was trimmed by 8 bases and V by 6 bases; bases with no gene match: 7. The CDR3 region has the DNA TGCAGCGTACGGACAGGGGCAGAGGAAAAACTGTTTTTT. Its translation is CSVRTGAEEKLFF.

This clonotype has only a few counts. V and J are TRBV12-3 or TRBV12-4 and TRBJ2-7; 8 bases match TRBD2. V lost 6 bases, J lost 0 bases, and 7 bases stayed unmatched. The CDR3 extends over 15 amino acids. The CDR3 DNA reads TGTGCCAGCAGGGATAGAGCGGGGGACTCCTACGAGCAGTACTTC. Residues: CASRDRAGDSYEQYF.

The V call is TRBV5-1, the J call TRBJ2-4; 7 bases map to TRBD1. Gene TRBJ2-7 matches the end of the DNA better, so the J call may be wrong. The V gene's germline CDR1 is SGHRS and CDR2 YFSETQ. This CDR3 region has 14 residues. The CDR3 DNA sequence: TGCGCCAGCAGCTTAAGGGACAGAGACTACGAGCAGTACTTC. It yields the protein CASSLRDRDYEQYF.

This clonotype came up once. The chain has TRBV7-8 and TRBJ2-1; 11 bases agree with TRBD1. V was clipped by 8 bases and J by 6 bases; unmatched bases: 6. The CDR3 loop spans 14 amino acids. The germline gives CDR1 SGHVS, CDR2 FQNEAQ. The DNA for the CDR3 is TGTGCCAGCGACGGACAGGGGGCGGGCAATGAGCAGTTCTTC. Protein: CASDGQGAGNEQFF.

The V gene is TRBV5-4, the J gene TRBJ2-7; D perhaps matches TRBD2 (5 bases). The CDR3 loop spans 16 amino acids. Germline CDR1 is SGHNT and CDR2 is YYREEE (reference sequence). Trimming pared 0 bases from V and 3 bases from J, leaving 16 bases between. The CDR3 loop reads CASSLGGIRNVYEQYF. In DNA, the CDR3 is TGTGCCAGCAGCTTGGGAGGGATTCGCAATGTCTACGAGCAGTACTTC. Looking up the rest from reference TRBV5-4 and TRBJ2-7 gives the full variable domain: ETGVTQSPTHLIKTRGQQVTLRCSSQSGHNTVSWYQQALGQGPQFIFQYYREEENGRGNFPPRFSGLQFPNYSSELNVNALELDDSALYLCASSLGGIRNVYEQYFGPGTRLTVT.

This clonotype has only a few counts. The chain uses TRBV12-3 or TRBV12-4 and TRBJ2-4; 10 nucleotides align to TRBD2. After removal of 6 bases from V and 6 bases from J, the junction contained 5 bases not matched to a gene. This CDR3 has 14 amino acids. The CDR3 bases are TGTGCCAGCAGATCCGGGACTAGCGCAAACATTCAGTACTTC. It specifies CASRSGTSANIQYF.

This clonotype was observed a handful of times. This chain uses TRBV29-1 with TRBJ2-3; 8 bases agree with TRBD1. The ends lost 7 bases at V and 2 bases at J; junction bases unmatched: 8. This CDR3 spans 14 amino acids. Germline CDR1 is SQVTM and CDR2 is ANQGSEA. DNA for the CDR3: TGCAGCGCCCGTGGGACAGGCTTCACAGATACGCAGTATTTT. Translation: CSARGTGFTDTQYF.

The CDR3 protein is CASSPGGRNQPQHF. DNA for the CDR3: TGCGCCAGCAGCCCCGGAGGGCGAAATCAGCCCCAGCATTTT. This sequence joins TRBV5-1 and TRBJ1-5; no firm D call. V lost 4 bases and J 4 bases, leaving 12 bases between the germline ends. Germline assignment: CDR1 SGHRS and CDR2 YFSETQ. The CDR3 has 14 residues.

V is TRBV7-9 and J is TRBJ2-5, with D possibly being TRBD2 (5 bases). CDR3 length equals 14 residues. Germline V gene data show CDR1 as SEHNR and CDR2 as FQNEAQ (reference sequence). V was pared by 3 bases and J by 2 bases, with 10 bases between. CDR3 region: CASSFNGEQETQYF. DNA of the CDR3: TGTGCCAGCAGCTTCAACGGGGAGCAAGAGACCCAGTACTTC.

This chain connects TRBV11-2 to TRBJ1-2; D remains unclear. The CDR3 contains 15 residues. The germline V and J ends were trimmed by 0 bases and 5 bases, with 13 bases remaining between them. Germline loops: CDR1 SGHAT, CDR2 FQNNGV. The CDR3 nucleotides read TGTGCCAGCAGCTTAGATTTAGCAGGCCTATATGGCTACACCTTC. This sequence encodes CASSLDLAGLYGYTF.

The chain couples TRBV29-1 to TRBJ2-5, with 10 bases fitting TRBD1. The CDR3 has 18 amino acids. The junction had 17 bases not matched to a gene; V was cut back by 2 bases and J by 5 bases. CDR1 is SQVTM and CDR2 is ANQGSEA in the germline V gene. The DNA of the CDR3 is TGCAGCGTTGAAAAGGTGTTAGTCCCGGGACAGGGGATGGAGACCCAGTACTTC. Protein product: CSVEKVLVPGQGMETQYF.